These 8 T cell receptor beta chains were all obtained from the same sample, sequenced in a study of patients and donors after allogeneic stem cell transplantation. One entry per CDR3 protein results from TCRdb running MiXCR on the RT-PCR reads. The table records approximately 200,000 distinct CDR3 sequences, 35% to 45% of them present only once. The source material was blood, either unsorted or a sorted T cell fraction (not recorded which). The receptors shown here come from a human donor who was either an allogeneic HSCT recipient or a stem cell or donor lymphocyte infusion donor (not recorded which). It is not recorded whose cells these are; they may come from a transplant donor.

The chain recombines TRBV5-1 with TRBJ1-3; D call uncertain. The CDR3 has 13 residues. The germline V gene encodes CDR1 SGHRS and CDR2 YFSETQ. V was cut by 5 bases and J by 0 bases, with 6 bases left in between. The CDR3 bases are TGCGCCAGCAGTGAAGGCTCTGGAAACACCATATATTTT. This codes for CASSEGSGNTIYF.

CDR3 region: CASSYWTASGNTIYF. The CDR3 DNA sequence: TGTGCCAGCAGTTACTGGACGGCCTCTGGAAACACCATATATTTT. V usage is TRBV6-6 and J usage is TRBJ1-3; the D is unclear. Germline CDR1 MNHNY, CDR2 SVGAGI (reference sequence). CDR3 length equals 15 residues. V gave up 1 base and J gave up 0 bases, with 7 bases separating them.

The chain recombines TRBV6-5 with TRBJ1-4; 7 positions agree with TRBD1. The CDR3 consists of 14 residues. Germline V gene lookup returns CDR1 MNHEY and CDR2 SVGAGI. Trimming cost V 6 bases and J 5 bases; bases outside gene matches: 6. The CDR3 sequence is CASSTYRGNEKLFF. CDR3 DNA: TGTGCCAGCAGCACCTACAGGGGCAATGAAAAACTGTTTTTT.

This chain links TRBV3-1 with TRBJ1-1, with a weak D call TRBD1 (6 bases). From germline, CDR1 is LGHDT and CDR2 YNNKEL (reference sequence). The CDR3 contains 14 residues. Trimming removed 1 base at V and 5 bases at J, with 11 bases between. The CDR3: CASSQVTGGTEAFF. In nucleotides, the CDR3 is TGTGCCAGCAGCCAAGTGACAGGAGGGACTGAAGCTTTCTTT.

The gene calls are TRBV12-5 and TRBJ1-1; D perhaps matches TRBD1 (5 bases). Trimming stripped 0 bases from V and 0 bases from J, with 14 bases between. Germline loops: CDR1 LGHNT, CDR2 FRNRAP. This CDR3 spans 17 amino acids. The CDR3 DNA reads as TGTGCTAGTGGTTTGGTACTGGGGGGAGGGGTGAACACTGAAGCTTTCTTT. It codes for CASGLVLGGGVNTEAFF.

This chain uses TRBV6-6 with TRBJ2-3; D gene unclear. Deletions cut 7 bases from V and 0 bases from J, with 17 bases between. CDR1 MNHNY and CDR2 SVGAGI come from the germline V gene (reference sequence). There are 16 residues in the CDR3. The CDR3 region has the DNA TGTGCCAGCACCTCTGGGGTGCAGTCTAGCACAGATACGCAGTATTTT. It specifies CASTSGVQSSTDTQYF.

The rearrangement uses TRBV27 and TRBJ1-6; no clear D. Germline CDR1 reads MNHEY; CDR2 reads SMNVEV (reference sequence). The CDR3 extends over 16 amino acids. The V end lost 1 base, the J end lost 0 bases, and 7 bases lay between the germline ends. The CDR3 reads CASSLFTSSYNSPLHF. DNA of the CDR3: TGTGCCAGCAGTTTATTTACGAGCTCCTATAATTCACCCCTCCACTTT.

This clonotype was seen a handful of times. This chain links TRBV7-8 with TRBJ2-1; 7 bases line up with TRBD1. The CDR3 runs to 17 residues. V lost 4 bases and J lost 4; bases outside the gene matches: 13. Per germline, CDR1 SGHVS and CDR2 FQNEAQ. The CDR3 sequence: CASSWIGGISPYNEQFF. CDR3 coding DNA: TGTGCCAGCAGCTGGATAGGGGGCATATCCCCTTACAATGAGCAGTTCTTC.